The next 10 T cell receptor beta chains were all read from a single sample in a study of human T cells and chemical hapten exposure. Extraction yielded total RNA from whole blood (unfractionated). TCRdb reprocessed the 5' RACE reads with MiXCR, giving one entry per CDR3 protein. This sample yields about 120,000 distinct CDR3 sequences, of which roughly 18% are seen a single time; approximately 2.8% belongs to the top ten. The receptors stem from a human donor in good health.

In this sample, this clonotype turned up a few times. The chain links TRBV29-1 to TRBJ2-7; tentative D call: TRBD1 (5 bases). The V end lost 7 bases, the J end lost 3 bases, and 16 bases lay between the germline ends. The CDR3 is 13 amino acids. CDR1 is SQVTM and CDR2 is ANQGSEA in the germline V gene. For the CDR3, the DNA is TGCAGCGCCGAGACAGCCCTAAGCTACGAGCAGTACTTC. It translates to CSAETALSYEQYF.

This clonotype has just a few counts. The V and J genes are TRBV5-1 and TRBJ2-5; 11 nucleotides agree with TRBD1. The V gene's germline CDR1 is SGHRS and CDR2 YFSETQ. The ends lost 3 bases at V and 5 bases at J; junction bases unmatched: 6. The CDR3 runs to 15 residues. The CDR3 sequence is CASSSGQGAWETQYF. CDR3 in DNA: TGCGCCAGCAGCTCTGGACAGGGGGCATGGGAGACCCAGTACTTC.

This clonotype was seen a handful of times. The chain joins TRBV6-5 to TRBJ2-7; possible D gene TRBD2, 6 bases. The germline gives CDR1 MNHEY, CDR2 SVGAGI. The CDR3 is 14 amino acids. Trimming removed 0 bases at V and 7 bases at J, with 13 bases between. The CDR3 region has the DNA TGTGCCAGCAGTTACTCTCGCGGGACGGGGGAGCAGTACTTC. Encoded protein: CASSYSRGTGEQYF.

In this sample, this clonotype turned up many times. The chain recombines TRBV12-3 or TRBV12-4 with TRBJ1-1, with D hard to call. This CDR3 region has 15 residues. The V gene lost 2 bases and the J gene lost 0 bases, with 10 bases spanning the gap. Here the CDR3 DNA reads TGTGCCAGCAGTTTATTGTCACAGCTGAACACTGAAGCTTTCTTT. This encodes CASSLLSQLNTEAFF.

J is TRBJ2-7 and V is TRBV10-3, with 14 bases that match TRBD2. In germline, CDR1 is ENHRY, CDR2 SYGVKD. The ends lost 4 bases at V and 11 bases at J; junction bases unmatched: 7. The CDR3 is 14 amino acids. CDR3 bases: TGTGCCATCAGTGGGGGACTAGCGGGAGTGGAGGAGTACTTC. It encodes CAISGGLAGVEEYF.

The rearrangement joins TRBV11-2 to TRBJ2-3; D is perhaps TRBD1 (5 bases). V lost 2 bases, J lost 2 bases, and 14 bases lay in between. The CDR3 is made up of 16 amino acids. The germline V gene encodes CDR1 SGHAT and CDR2 FQNNGV. In nucleotides, the CDR3 is TGTGCCAGCAGCTTAATAAGGCAGGGTTACACAGATACGCAGTATTTT. It is translated as CASSLIRQGYTDTQYF.

The table lists this clonotype with a few counts. The chain recombines TRBV11-2 with TRBJ1-2; D gene unclear. This CDR3 is built from 15 residues. V dropped 5 bases and J dropped 7 bases, with 20 bases sitting between them. Germline loops: CDR1 SGHAT, CDR2 FQNNGV. The CDR3 sequence is CASSPSPTPGPGYTF. DNA of the CDR3: TGTGCCAGCAGCCCCTCCCCCACCCCAGGTCCTGGCTACACCTTC.

The chain couples TRBV27 to TRBJ1-4; D is perhaps TRBD1 (5 bases). Trimming stripped 7 bases from V and 5 bases from J, with 20 bases between. Germline assignment: CDR1 MNHEY and CDR2 SMNVEV (reference sequence). The CDR3 runs 16 residues. The chain's CDR3 is CASTKGFGVGNEKLFF. Here the CDR3 DNA reads TGTGCCAGCACCAAGGGGTTCGGGGTGGGGAATGAAAAACTGTTTTTT.

This clonotype came up a few times. The chain has TRBV5-5 and TRBJ2-1, with D unresolved. V was cut by 1 base and J by 3 bases, with 8 bases left in between. There are 14 residues in the CDR3. Germline-derived CDR1 and CDR2 are SGHKS and YYEKEE (reference sequence). For the CDR3, the DNA is TGTGCCAGCAGCTTGATATCAGACTACAATGAGCAGTTCTTC. As protein: CASSLISDYNEQFF. Supplemented by reference TRBV5-5 and TRBJ2-1, the full variable domain reads DAGVTQSPTHLIKTRGQQVTLRCSPISGHKSVSWYQQVLGQGPQFIFQYYEKEERGRGNFPDRFSARQFPNYSSELNVNALLLGDSALYLCASSLISDYNEQFFGPGTRLTVL.

V and J are TRBV5-1 and TRBJ2-7; tentatively, D is TRBD1 (6 bases). V lost 2 bases and J lost 0, with 15 bases in between. This CDR3 is 16 amino acids long. Looked up from germline, CDR1 is SGHRS and CDR2 is YFSETQ. The CDR3 sequence is CASSLRTVVPSYEQYF. CDR3 bases: TGCGCCAGCAGCTTACGGACAGTCGTACCCTCCTACGAGCAGTACTTC.